Listed below are T cell receptor beta chains from one sample, sequenced in a study of control samples from healthy donors and cancer patients. The repertoire was sequenced with immunoSEQ multiplex PCR; TCRdb's copy has only in-frame clones and lacks some. The table records roughly 130,000 clones, around nine tenths of them present only once. Sequenced material: blood. The source is a man between 45 and 60 years old in good health. CDR3s include the opening cysteine and the closing phenylalanine or tryptophan. Fields, in order: CDR3 length, clone size, J gene, V gene, D gene, CDR3 DNA, CDR3 protein. A D gene is named only where the DNA matches it firmly. Part of the rows lack a size; the others show once, few, many or a class for expanded clones.

>15|.|TRBJ2-7|TRBV7-9|TRBD1
TGTGCCAGCAGCCCCCCTAGGGACAGGGCCAACGAGCAGTACTTC
CASSPPRDRANEQYF
>14|.|TRBJ2-3|TRBV2|.
TGTGCCAGCAGTGTAAGCACTAGCACAGATACGCAGTATTTT
CASSVSTSTDTQYF
>16|.|TRBJ1-1|TRBV21-1|.
TGTGCCAGCAGCCAGGCCGGACGGTGTATGAACACTGAAGCTTTCTTT
CASSQAGRCMNTEAFF
>15|.|TRBJ2-3|TRBV11-1|TRBD1
TGTGCCAGCAGCGTAAACAGGGGGCGCACGGATACGCAGTATTTT
CASSVNRGRTDTQYF
>13|.|TRBJ2-7|TRBV10-1|.
TGCGCCAGCACCCATACCCCAGGTTACGAGCAGTACTTC
CASTHTPGYEQYF
>15|.|TRBJ1-1|TRBV6-5|.
TGTGCCAGCAAACTCTCCAGGGCCTCTATTACTGAAGCTTTCTTT
CASKLSRASITEAFF
>15|.|TRBJ2-1|TRBV11-3|TRBD2
TGTGCCAGCAGCTTAGTAGGCGGGGGCTACAATGAGCAGTTCTTC
CASSLVGGGYNEQFF
>13|.|TRBJ1-1|TRBV24-1|.
TGTGCCACCAGTGAGGGTACAGGGCATCGGGCTTTCTTT
CATSEGTGHRAFF
>14|.|TRBJ1-1|TRBV2|.
TGTGCCAGCAGTGGGGTGAGCCGGGACACTGAAGCTTTCTTT
CASSGVSRDTEAFF
>13|.|TRBJ2-3|TRBV28|.
TGTGCCAGCAGTTATGCCACCACAGATACGCAGTATTTT
CASSYATTDTQYF
>15|.|TRBJ2-1|TRBV7-9|.
TGTGCCAGCAGCCAAAGACCAGTACACTACAATGAGCAGTTCTTC
CASSQRPVHYNEQFF
>15|.|TRBJ1-4|TRBV19|.
TGTGCCAGTAGTGGAAGAAATATCCTTAATGAAAAACTGTTTTTT
CASSGRNILNEKLFF
>12|.|TRBJ2-1|TRBV10-3|TRBD2
TGTGCCATCAGACCGCGGGGGGGCGAGCAGTTCTTC
CAIRPRGGEQFF
>17|.|TRBJ1-5|TRBV6-4|.
TGTGCCAGCAGTGACAGGGGGTGGATTCCCAATGATCAGCCCCAGCATTTT
CASSDRGWIPNDQPQHF
>16|.|TRBJ1-3|TRBV7-8|.
TGTGCCAGCAGCTCTACGACAGAACCCTCTGGAAACACCATATATTTT
CASSSTTEPSGNTIYF
>13|.|TRBJ1-5|TRBV30|.
TGTGCCTGGAGCACAACGATCAATCAGCCCCAGCATTTT
CAWSTTINQPQHF
>19|.|TRBJ2-1|TRBV7-8|TRBD2
TGTGCCAGCAGCTTAGTATTCAGAGGGGCGGGGGGCATCTACAATGAGCAGTTCTTC
CASSLVFRGAGGIYNEQFF
>11|once|TRBJ2-7|TRBV20-1|.
TGCAGTGCGAGGGCTGTCTACGAGCAGTACTTC
CSARAVYEQYF
>16|.|TRBJ1-5|TRBV19|TRBD1
TGTGCCAGTAGGGAGATAGGGACAGGGAACAATCAGCCCCAGCATTTT
CASREIGTGNNQPQHF
>13|.|TRBJ1-1|TRBV5-1|.
TGCGCCAGCTTTGAGGCCTTGGCCACTGAAGCTTTCTTT
CASFEALATEAFF
>12|.|TRBJ1-3|TRBV12-3/TRBV12-4|.
TGTGCCAGTTGTACCGGTGGAAACACCATATATTTT
CASCTGGNTIYF
>13|.|TRBJ1-2|TRBV27|.
TGTGCCAGCAGTTTCTCAGGATATTATGGCTACACCTTC
CASSFSGYYGYTF
>16|.|TRBJ2-5|TRBV7-9|.
TGTGCCAGCAGAGCACAGGGGACTCATCAGGAAGAGACCCAGTACTTC
CASRAQGTHQEETQYF
>9|few|TRBJ1-2|TRBV2|.
TGTGCCAGCATTACTGGCTACACCTTC
CASITGYTF
>14|.|TRBJ2-1|TRBV29-1|.
TGCAGCGTTGAAGGGAGACGGTCCTACAATGAGCAGTTCTTC
CSVEGRRSYNEQFF
>14|.|TRBJ2-1|TRBV12-5|.
TGTGCTAGTGGTTTGGTATTAACGGTGAATGAGCAGTTCTTC
CASGLVLTVNEQFF
>15|.|TRBJ1-5|TRBV7-7|.
TGTGCTAGCAGCCCGACACAAATACCCAATCAGCCCCAGCATTTT
CASSPTQIPNQPQHF
>13|.|TRBJ2-5|TRBV29-1|.
TGCAGCGTTACGCGTAGTTACCAAGAGACCCAGTACTTC
CSVTRSYQETQYF
>12|.|TRBJ2-3|TRBV12-3/TRBV12-4|.
TGTGCCAGCAGTTTTTCTCAGGGCACGCAGTATTTT
CASSFSQGTQYF
>15|.|TRBJ2-3|TRBV30|TRBD1
TGTGCCTGGAGTGTTAGGACAGGGAGCACAGATACGCAGTATTTT
CAWSVRTGSTDTQYF
>15|.|TRBJ1-2|TRBV12-1|.
TGTGCCAGCAGCTTTTTTAGGGGGGAGGCCTATGGCTACACCTTC
CASSFFRGEAYGYTF
>16|.|TRBJ1-5|TRBV19|TRBD1
TGTGCCAGTAGTCCTTCGGACAGGGGAGCCTATCAGCCCCAGCATTTT
CASSPSDRGAYQPQHF
>16|.|TRBJ2-2|TRBV7-3|TRBD1
TGTGCCAGCAGCCCCCGGACAGGGCGCCTAGCCGGGGAGCTGTTTTTT
CASSPRTGRLAGELFF
>15|.|TRBJ2-7|TRBV2|.
TGTGCCAGCAGTGAAGGGGCCCGGGACATCTACGAGCAGTACTTC
CASSEGARDIYEQYF
>14|.|TRBJ2-7|TRBV11-2|.
TGTGCCAGCAGCTACGACCCGCTCTCCTACGAGCAGTACTTC
CASSYDPLSYEQYF
>16|once|TRBJ2-2|TRBV7-6|TRBD1
TGTGCCAGCAGCCATCGACAGGGCAAGAACACCGGGGAGCTGTTTTTT
CASSHRQGKNTGELFF
>14|.|TRBJ1-1|TRBV10-3|TRBD1
TGTGCCATCAGTGGGGACAGTCTGAACACTGAAGCTTTCTTT
CAISGDSLNTEAFF
>16|.|TRBJ1-4|TRBV27|.
TGTGCCAGCAGTTCCCACCTCCGGTCAACTAATGAAAAACTGTTTTTT
CASSSHLRSTNEKLFF
>14|.|TRBJ2-7|TRBV28|.
TGTGCCAGCAGTTTAGGGGCTATTTACTACGAGCAGTACTTC
CASSLGAIYYEQYF
>15|.|TRBJ2-5|TRBV7-9|.
TGTGCCAGCAGCTTAGCAGGGGCGGGTCAAGAGACCCAGTACTTC
CASSLAGAGQETQYF
>13|.|TRBJ1-1|TRBV29-1|.
TGCAGCGTTGTTTTACAGATGGGCACTGAAGCTTTCTTT
CSVVLQMGTEAFF
>16|.|TRBJ2-7|TRBV4-2|TRBD1
TGTGCCAGCAGCCCTAGACAGACAGGGGTAGTCCACGAGCAGTACTTC
CASSPRQTGVVHEQYF
>17|.|TRBJ1-1|TRBV10-1|TRBD1
TGCGCCAGCAAGGTACGGGACAGGCACATGTTCGGAACTGAAGCTTTCTTT
CASKVRDRHMFGTEAFF
>16|.|TRBJ1-6|TRBV19|TRBD1
TGTGCCAGTAGTATAAGAGTGGGGACAGGGGACTCTCCCCTCCACTTT
CASSIRVGTGDSPLHF
>17|.|TRBJ1-6|TRBV6-1|TRBD1
TGTGCCAGCAGTGACGGACAGGGAAGCTCCTATAATTCACCCCTCCACTTT
CASSDGQGSSYNSPLHF
>16|.|TRBJ1-3|TRBV19|.
TGTGCCAGTAGTAGAGGAGCCTCCTTCTCTGGAAACACCATATATTTT
CASSRGASFSGNTIYF
>13|.|TRBJ1-1|TRBV11-2|.
TGTGCCAGCAGTGATTGGGGGGTACCTGAAGCTTTCTTT
CASSDWGVPEAFF
>14|.|TRBJ1-5|TRBV28|TRBD1
TGTGCCAGCAGCCTGGGGACAGGCAATCAGCCCCAGCATTTT
CASSLGTGNQPQHF
>15|.|TRBJ2-3|TRBV6-2/TRBV6-3|.
TGTGCCAGCAGTTATCAGGCAGGGGGCACAGATACGCAGTATTTT
CASSYQAGGTDTQYF
>12|.|TRBJ1-5|TRBV7-2|.
TGTGCCAGCAGCTTAAGGCATGAGCCCCAGCATTTT
CASSLRHEPQHF
>12|.|TRBJ2-7|TRBV12-2|.
TGTGCAAGTCGTGTTGAAGGGGACGAGCAGTACTTC
CASRVEGDEQYF
>14|.|TRBJ2-5|TRBV6-6|TRBD2
TGTGCCAGCACCGAAGCGGGACCGGAAGAGACCCAGTACTTC
CASTEAGPEETQYF
>16|.|TRBJ1-3|TRBV5-6|.
TGTGCCAGCAGCTTGGTCGACGGCTACTCTGGAAACACCATATATTTT
CASSLVDGYSGNTIYF
>11|once|TRBJ1-2|TRBV5-1|.
TGCGCCAGCAGCAACAACTATGGCTACACCTTC
CASSNNYGYTF
>14|.|TRBJ2-3|TRBV6-5|TRBD2
TGTGCCAGCAGAAGCGGGGGATGGACGGATACGCAGTATTTT
CASRSGGWTDTQYF
>12|.|TRBJ2-3|TRBV21-1|.
TGTGCCAGCAGCGATAGCACAGATACGCAGTATTTT
CASSDSTDTQYF
>16|.|TRBJ1-2|TRBV4-1|.
TGCGCCAGCAGCCAATCTTGGGTTCGAGGTCCCGTTCGCTACACCTTC
CASSQSWVRGPVRYTF